Below, one T cell receptor (beta chain) is given with its context. No antigen is known for it. At one boundary the junction diverges from the germline segment, which might be a read error. The CDR3 sequence is 12 residues long. The V gene's germline CDR1 is SGHDT and CDR2 YYEEEE. Profiling relied on immunoSEQ multiplex PCR, and the TCRdb table lists in-frame clones only, not all of them. The table lists approximately 150,000 clones, about 90% of them singletons, with 3.5% to 5.5% in the top ten. The sample is drawn from a study of T cell responses to AZD1222 COVID-19 vaccine. Study-wide points: Nearly half of spike-specific TCRs reportedly target variant regions that are unmutated in the B.1.351 and B.1.1.7 variants. An increase in Spike-specific TCR breadth and depth was observed after two AZD1222 doses. The sample set comprised mostly white British donors with more females, and clonal diversity was possibly underestimated.

The J gene is TRBJ2-7, the V gene TRBV5-6; D not certain. This specimen consisted of peripheral blood, obtained 28 days after the second dose of the MenACWY control vaccine. This TCR was sampled from an adult who received the MenACWY meningococcal vaccine as a control. For the CDR3, the DNA is TGTGCCAGCAGCTTATACCCCGAAGGGCGGCACTTC. Protein product: CASSLYPEGRHF.